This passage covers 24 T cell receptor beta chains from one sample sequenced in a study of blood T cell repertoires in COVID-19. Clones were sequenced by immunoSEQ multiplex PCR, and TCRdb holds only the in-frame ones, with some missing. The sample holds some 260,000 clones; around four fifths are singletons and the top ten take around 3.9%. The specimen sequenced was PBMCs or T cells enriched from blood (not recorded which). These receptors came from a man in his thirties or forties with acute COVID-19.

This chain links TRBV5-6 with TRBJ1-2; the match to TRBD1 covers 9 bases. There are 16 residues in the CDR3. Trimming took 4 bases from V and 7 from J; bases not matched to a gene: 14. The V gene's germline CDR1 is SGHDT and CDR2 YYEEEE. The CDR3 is CASSKPGQGRDGGYTF. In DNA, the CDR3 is TGTGCCAGCAGCAAGCCGGGACAGGGAAGAGACGGTGGCTACACCTTC.

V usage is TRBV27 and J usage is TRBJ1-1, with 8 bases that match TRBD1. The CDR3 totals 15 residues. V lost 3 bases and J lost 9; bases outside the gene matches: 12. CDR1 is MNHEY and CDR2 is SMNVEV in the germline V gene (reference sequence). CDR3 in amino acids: CASSLTGDVKSQAFF. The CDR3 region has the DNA TGTGCCAGCAGTTTGACAGGGGATGTCAAGTCGCAAGCTTTCTTT.

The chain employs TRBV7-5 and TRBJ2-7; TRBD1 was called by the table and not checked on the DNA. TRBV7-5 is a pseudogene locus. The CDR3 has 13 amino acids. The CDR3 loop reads CARSLDRGYEQYV. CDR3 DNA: TGTGCCAGAAGCTTAGACAGGGGGTACGAGCAGTACGTC.

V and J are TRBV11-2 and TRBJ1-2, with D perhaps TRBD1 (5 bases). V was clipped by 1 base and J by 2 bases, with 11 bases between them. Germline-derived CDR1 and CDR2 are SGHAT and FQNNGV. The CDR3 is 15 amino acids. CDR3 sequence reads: CASSLVGGTNYGYTF. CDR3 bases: TGTGCCAGCAGCTTAGTGGGAGGGACCAACTATGGCTACACCTTC.

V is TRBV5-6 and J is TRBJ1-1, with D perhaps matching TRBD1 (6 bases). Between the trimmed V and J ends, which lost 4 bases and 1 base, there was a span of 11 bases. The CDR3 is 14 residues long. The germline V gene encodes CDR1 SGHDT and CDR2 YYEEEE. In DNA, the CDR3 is TGTGCCAGCAGCATTACAGGGCAGAACACTGAAGCTTTCTTT. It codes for CASSITGQNTEAFF.

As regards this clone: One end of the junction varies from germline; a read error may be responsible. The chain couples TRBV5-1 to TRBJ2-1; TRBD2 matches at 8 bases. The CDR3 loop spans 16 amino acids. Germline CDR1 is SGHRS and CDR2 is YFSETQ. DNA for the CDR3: TGTGCCAGCAGCCCAATCCCGGGAGGGCCCTACAATGAGCAGTTCTTC. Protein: CASSPIPGGPYNEQFF. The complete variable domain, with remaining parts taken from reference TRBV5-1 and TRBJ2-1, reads KAGVTQTPRYLIKTRGQQVTLSCSPISGHRSVSWYQQTPGQGLQFLFEYFSETQRNKGNFPGRFSGRQFSNSRSEMNVSTLELGDSALYLCASSPIPGGPYNEQFFGPGTRLTVL.

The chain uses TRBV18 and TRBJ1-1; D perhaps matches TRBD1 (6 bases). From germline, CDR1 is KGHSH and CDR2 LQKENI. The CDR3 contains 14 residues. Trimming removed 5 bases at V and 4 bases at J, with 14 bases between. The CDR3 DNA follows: TGTGCCAGCTCATCAGGACAGAGCGGCACTGAAGCTTTCTTT. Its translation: CASSSGQSGTEAFF. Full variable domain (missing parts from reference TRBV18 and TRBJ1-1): NAGVMQNPRHLVRRRGQEARLRCSPMKGHSHVYWYRQLPEEGLKFMVYLQKENIIDESGMPKERFSAEFPKEGPSILRIQQVVRGDSAAYFCASSSGQSGTEAFFGQGTRLTVV.

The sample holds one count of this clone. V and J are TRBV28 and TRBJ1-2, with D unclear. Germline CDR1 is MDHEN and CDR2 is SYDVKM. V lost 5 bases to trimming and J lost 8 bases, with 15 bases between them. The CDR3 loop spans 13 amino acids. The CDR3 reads CASSPLEGRGYTF. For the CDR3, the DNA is TGTGCCAGCAGTCCCCTGGAGGGTAGGGGCTACACCTTC.

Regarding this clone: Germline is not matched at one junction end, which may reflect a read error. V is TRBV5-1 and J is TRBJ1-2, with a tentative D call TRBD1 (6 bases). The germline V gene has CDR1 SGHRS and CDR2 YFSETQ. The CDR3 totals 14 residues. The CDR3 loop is CASSQSGDNYGYTF. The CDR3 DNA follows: TGTGCCAGCAGCCAGTCAGGGGACAACTATGGCTACACCTTC.

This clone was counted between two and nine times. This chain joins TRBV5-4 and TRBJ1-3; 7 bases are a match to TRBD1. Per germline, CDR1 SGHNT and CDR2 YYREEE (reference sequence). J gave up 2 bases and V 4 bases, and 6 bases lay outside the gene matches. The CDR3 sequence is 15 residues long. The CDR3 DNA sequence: TGTGCCAGCAGCCCCGGGACAGCGACTGGAAACACCATATATTTT. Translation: CASSPGTATGNTIYF. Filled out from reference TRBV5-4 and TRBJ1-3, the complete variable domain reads ETGVTQSPTHLIKTRGQQVTLRCSSQSGHNTVSWYQQALGQGPQFIFQYYREEENGRGNFPPRFSGLQFPNYSSELNVNALELDDSALYLCASSPGTATGNTIYFGEGSWLTVV.

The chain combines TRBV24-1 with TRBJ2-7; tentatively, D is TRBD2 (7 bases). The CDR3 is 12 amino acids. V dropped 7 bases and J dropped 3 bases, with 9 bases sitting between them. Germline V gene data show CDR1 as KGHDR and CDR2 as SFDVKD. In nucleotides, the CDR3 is TGTGCCACCAGGAGGGGGGGCTACGAGCAGTACGTC. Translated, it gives CATRRGGYEQYV.

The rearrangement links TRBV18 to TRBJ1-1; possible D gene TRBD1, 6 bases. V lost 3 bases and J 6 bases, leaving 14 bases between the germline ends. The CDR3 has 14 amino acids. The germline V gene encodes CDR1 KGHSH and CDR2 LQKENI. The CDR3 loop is CASSPRGRDSEAFF. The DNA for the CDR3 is TGTGCCAGCTCACCCAGGGGTAGGGATTCTGAAGCTTTCTTT.

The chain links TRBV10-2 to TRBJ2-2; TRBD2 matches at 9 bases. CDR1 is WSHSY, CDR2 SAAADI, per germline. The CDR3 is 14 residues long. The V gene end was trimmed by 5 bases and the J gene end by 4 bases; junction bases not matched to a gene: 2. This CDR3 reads CASSISGGTGELFF. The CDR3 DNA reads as TGCGCCAGCAGTATTAGCGGGGGCACCGGGGAGCTGTTTTTT.

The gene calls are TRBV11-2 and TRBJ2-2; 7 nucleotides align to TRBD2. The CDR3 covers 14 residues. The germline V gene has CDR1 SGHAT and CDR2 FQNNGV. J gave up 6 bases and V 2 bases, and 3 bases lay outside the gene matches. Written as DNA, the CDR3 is TGTGCCAGCAGCTTAATGGCGGGAGCCGGGGAGCTGTTTTTT. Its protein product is CASSLMAGAGELFF.

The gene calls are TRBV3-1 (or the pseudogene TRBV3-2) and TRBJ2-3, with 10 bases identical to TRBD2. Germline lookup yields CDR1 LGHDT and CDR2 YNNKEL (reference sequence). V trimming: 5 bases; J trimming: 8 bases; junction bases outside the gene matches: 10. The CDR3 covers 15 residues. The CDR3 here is CASSSGTSASITQYF. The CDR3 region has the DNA TGTGCCAGCAGCTCCGGGACTAGCGCTTCTATTACGCAGTATTTT.

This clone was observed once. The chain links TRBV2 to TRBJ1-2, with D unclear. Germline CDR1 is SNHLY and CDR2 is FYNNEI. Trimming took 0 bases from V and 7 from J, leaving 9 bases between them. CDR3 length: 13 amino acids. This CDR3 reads CASSEALDRGYTF. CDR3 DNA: TGTGCCAGCAGTGAAGCGCTAGATCGTGGCTACACCTTC. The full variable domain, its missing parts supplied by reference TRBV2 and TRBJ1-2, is EPEVTQTPSHQVTQMGQEVILRCVPISNHLYFYWYRQILGQKVEFLVSFYNNEISEKSEIFDDQFSVERPDGSNFTLKIRSTKLEDSAMYFCASSEALDRGYTFGSGTRLTVV.

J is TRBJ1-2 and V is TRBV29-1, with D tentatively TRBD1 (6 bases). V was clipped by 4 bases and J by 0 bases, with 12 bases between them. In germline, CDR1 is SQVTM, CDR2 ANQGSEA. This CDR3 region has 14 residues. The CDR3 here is CSVGQDRSNYGYTF. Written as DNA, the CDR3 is TGCAGCGTTGGGCAGGACAGATCTAACTATGGCTACACCTTC.

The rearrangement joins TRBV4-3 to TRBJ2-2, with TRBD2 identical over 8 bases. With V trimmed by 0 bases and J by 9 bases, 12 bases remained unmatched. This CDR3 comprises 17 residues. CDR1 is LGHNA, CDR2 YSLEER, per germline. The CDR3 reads CASSQDLDGRADRELFF. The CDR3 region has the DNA TGCGCCAGCAGCCAAGATCTAGACGGGAGGGCGGACCGGGAGCTGTTTTTT.

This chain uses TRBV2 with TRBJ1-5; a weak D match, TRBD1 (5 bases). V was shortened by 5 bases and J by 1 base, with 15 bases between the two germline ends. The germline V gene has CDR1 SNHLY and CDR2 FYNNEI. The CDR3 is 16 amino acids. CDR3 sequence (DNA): TGTGCCAGCAGTAGCGGGACTGACGGAAGCAATCAGCCCCAGCATTTT. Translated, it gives CASSSGTDGSNQPQHF.

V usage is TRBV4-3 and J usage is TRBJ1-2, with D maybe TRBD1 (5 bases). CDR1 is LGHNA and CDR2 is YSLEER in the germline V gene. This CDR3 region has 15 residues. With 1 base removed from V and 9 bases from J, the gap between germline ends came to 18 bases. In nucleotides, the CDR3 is TGCGCCAGCAGCCAAGTCGGGCAGGGTAGTATACGCTACACCTTC. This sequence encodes CASSQVGQGSIRYTF.

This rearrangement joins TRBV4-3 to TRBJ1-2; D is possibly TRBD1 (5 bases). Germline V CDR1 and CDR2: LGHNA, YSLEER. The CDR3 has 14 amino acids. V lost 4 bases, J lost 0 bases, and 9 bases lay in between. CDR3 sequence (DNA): TGCGCCAGCAGCCGGGGCGTAGCTAACTATGGCTACACCTTC. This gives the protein CASSRGVANYGYTF.

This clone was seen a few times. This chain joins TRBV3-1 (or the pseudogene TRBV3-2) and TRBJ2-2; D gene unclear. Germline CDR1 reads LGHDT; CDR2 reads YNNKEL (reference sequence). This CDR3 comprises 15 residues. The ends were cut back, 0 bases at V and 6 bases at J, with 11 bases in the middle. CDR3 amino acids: CASSQDRFVSGELFF. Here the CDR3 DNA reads TGTGCCAGCAGCCAAGATCGTTTCGTTTCCGGGGAGCTGTTTTTT.

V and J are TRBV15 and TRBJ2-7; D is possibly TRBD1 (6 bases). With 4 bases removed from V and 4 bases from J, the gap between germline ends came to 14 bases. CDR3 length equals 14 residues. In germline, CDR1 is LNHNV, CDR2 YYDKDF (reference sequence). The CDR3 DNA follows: TGTGCCACCAGCAAGCAGACCCAGGGGTACGAGCAGTACGTC. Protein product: CATSKQTQGYEQYV.

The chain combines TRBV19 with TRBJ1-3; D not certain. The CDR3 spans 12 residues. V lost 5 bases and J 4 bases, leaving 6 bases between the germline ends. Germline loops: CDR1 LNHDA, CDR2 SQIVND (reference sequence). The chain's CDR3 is CASSVKGNTIYF. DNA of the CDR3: TGTGCCAGTAGTGTCAAAGGAAACACCATATATTTT.